A single sample gave rise to the 12 T cell receptor beta chains below, sequenced in a study of cytomegalovirus exposure and HLA in healthy donors. The primer mix had 60 Vbeta and 13 Jbeta primers. The table came from immunoSEQ multiplex PCR; TCRdb's copy has only in-frame clones and leaves some out. The data show 200,000 to 250,000 clones, 82% seen once. What was sequenced was PBMCs. These receptors were collected from a woman in her forties in good health and CMV-seropositive.

The genes are TRBV18 and TRBJ2-7; tentative D call: TRBD2 (5 bases). This CDR3 is 12 amino acids long. With 4 bases removed from V and 6 bases from J, the gap between germline ends came to 10 bases. Germline assignment: CDR1 KGHSH and CDR2 LQKENI. CDR3 sequence reads: CASSLLGREQYF. The CDR3, as DNA: TGTGCCAGCTCACTACTAGGGCGCGAGCAGTACTTC.

The V and J genes are TRBV6-6 and TRBJ1-1; the D is unclear. Deletions cut 4 bases from V and 0 bases from J, with 6 bases between. CDR3 size: 13 residues. Germline values: CDR1 MNHNY, CDR2 SVGAGI (reference sequence). CDR3: CASSSTLNTEAFF. In nucleotides, the CDR3 is TGTGCCAGCAGTTCCACATTGAACACTGAAGCTTTCTTT.

This chain connects TRBV4-2 to TRBJ1-1; the D gene is possibly TRBD1 (5 bases). The germline CDR1 and CDR2 sequences are LGHNA and YNFKEQ. V lost 0 bases, J lost 7 bases, and 12 bases lay in between. This CDR3 contains 14 residues. In DNA, the CDR3 is TGTGCCAGCAGCCAAGAAGGGGCAGACCTTGAAGCTTTCTTT. This sequence encodes CASSQEGADLEAFF.

V is TRBV11-2 and J is TRBJ2-7, with 13 bases matching TRBD2. Germline lookup yields CDR1 SGHAT and CDR2 FQNNGV. The CDR3 contains 15 residues. Trimming took 1 base from V and 5 from J; bases not matched to a gene: 2. CDR3 coding DNA: TGTGCCAGCAGCTTAGGAACTAGCGGGGGGGACGAGCAGTACTTC. Translation: CASSLGTSGGDEQYF.

This sequence joins TRBV7-9 and TRBJ2-7; TRBD1 matches 8 bases. V gave up 5 bases and J gave up 2 bases; unmatched junction bases: 5. The CDR3 runs to 14 residues. Looked up from germline, CDR1 is SEHNR and CDR2 is FQNEAQ (reference sequence). The CDR3 spells CASSPGTGPYEQYF. CDR3 coding DNA: TGTGCCAGCAGCCCCGGGACAGGTCCCTACGAGCAGTACTTC.

In nucleotides, the CDR3 is TGTGCCAGCAGTGTCGAGGCGACTAATGAAAAACTGTTTTTT. Protein: CASSVEATNEKLFF. The chain combines TRBV2 with TRBJ1-4, with D unclear. This CDR3 contains 14 residues. V was trimmed by 4 bases and J by 2 bases, leaving 8 bases between them. Germline CDR1 and CDR2: SNHLY and FYNNEI.

This sequence joins TRBV10-3 and TRBJ1-1, with D tentatively TRBD1 (6 bases). Germline CDR1 is ENHRY and CDR2 is SYGVKD. Trimming left V 10 bases short and J 3 bases short, with 15 bases between. The CDR3 runs to 13 residues. The CDR3 DNA sequence: TGTGCCACAGGGGAGTTCGGGGACACTGAAGCTTTCTTT. Its protein product is CATGEFGDTEAFF.

This chain uses TRBV30 with TRBJ2-1; 9 bases are a match to TRBD2. This CDR3 comprises 17 residues. CDR1 is GTSNPN and CDR2 is SVGIG in the germline V gene (reference sequence). J gave up 0 bases and V 0 bases, and 6 bases lay outside the gene matches. The CDR3: CAWSVGSGGSSYNEQFF. CDR3 bases: TGTGCCTGGAGTGTCGGTAGCGGGGGAAGCTCCTACAATGAGCAGTTCTTC.

This clone has only one observation. V and J are TRBV5-8 and TRBJ1-4; D is perhaps TRBD1 (6 bases). The CDR3 contains 16 residues. The ends were cut back, 2 bases at V and 0 bases at J, with 11 bases in the middle. In germline, CDR1 is SGHTS, CDR2 YDEGEE. As DNA, the CDR3 is TGTGCCAGCAGCTTCTCGGACAGTGCAACTAATGAAAAACTGTTTTTT. Translated, it gives CASSFSDSATNEKLFF.

V is TRBV2 and J is TRBJ1-5; no reliable D call. V was trimmed by 5 bases and J by 3 bases, leaving 8 bases between them. The CDR3 sequence is 13 residues long. The germline CDR1 and CDR2 sequences are SNHLY and FYNNEI. The CDR3 region has the DNA TGTGCCAGCAGTAATAGCAACAATCAGCCCCAGCATTTT. This codes for CASSNSNNQPQHF.

J is TRBJ2-1 and V is TRBV5-4, with D maybe TRBD2 (6 bases). Germline assignment: CDR1 SGHNT and CDR2 YYREEE (reference sequence). This CDR3 is built from 15 residues. With 3 bases removed from V and 8 bases from J, the gap between germline ends came to 18 bases. DNA for the CDR3: TGTGCCAGCAGCTCTTCTAGCGCTCTCGGTCATGAGCAGTTCTTC. It specifies CASSSSSALGHEQFF.

The chain recombines TRBV14 with TRBJ1-1, with no clear D. Germline CDR1 and CDR2: SGHDN and FVKESK. The CDR3 totals 13 residues. Deletions cut 4 bases from V and 0 bases from J, with 6 bases between. The DNA of the CDR3 is TGTGCCAGCAGCCTGCAGGTGAACACTGAAGCTTTCTTT. Encoded protein: CASSLQVNTEAFF.